This T cell receptor beta chain emerged from a study of Ad26.COV2.S vaccination and SARS-CoV-2 variants. This CDR3 has 14 amino acids. Between the trimmed V and J ends, which lost 7 bases and 1 base, there was a span of 13 bases. Per germline, CDR1 MDHEN and CDR2 SYDVKM. Treatment meaning: roughly 19 received Ad26.COV2.S at low or high dose, single or two shots; 5 received placebo; per-sample allocation not given. The samples were gathered on day 63 after the first injection of vaccine or placebo. TCRdb's copy holds only in-frame clones and misses some; the assay was immunoSEQ multiplex PCR. This repertoire shows fewer than 300,000 clones, around 87% found once; its top ten account for about 3.1%.

The rearrangement uses TRBV28 and TRBJ1-1; no definite D call. The sequenced sample was peripheral blood, obtained in a trial of Ad26.COV2.S vaccine versus placebo. The sequence was obtained from a person aged 18-60 years who received the Ad26.COV2.S COVID-19 vaccine or a placebo. CDR3 loop: CASTQSEGNTEAFF. CDR3 coding DNA: TGTGCCAGCACCCAATCGGAGGGGAACACTGAAGCTTTCTTT.